The T cell receptor (beta chain) under discussion was sequenced for a study of blood T cell repertoires in COVID-19. This clone was recorded a few times. Produced via immunoSEQ multiplex PCR; TCRdb's table is partial and in-frame only. The table shows under 150,000 clones, with about 87% occurring only once. Germline CDR1 and CDR2: SQVTM and ANQGSEA. The CDR3 totals 10 residues. With 7 bases removed from V and 5 bases from J, the gap between germline ends came to 8 bases. Adults between about 18 and 95 years of age took part from under 25 US areas. The receptor was derived from a man between 50 and 59 years old in a cohort exposed to, infected with or recovered from COVID-19 (not recorded which). This chain links TRBV29-1 with TRBJ1-1, with TRBD1 as a possible D gene (5 bases). The source material was PBMCs or T cells enriched from blood (not recorded which). The CDR3 nucleotides read TGCAGCGCCGGGGGGACTGAAGCTTTCTTT. Its protein product is CSAGGTEAFF.